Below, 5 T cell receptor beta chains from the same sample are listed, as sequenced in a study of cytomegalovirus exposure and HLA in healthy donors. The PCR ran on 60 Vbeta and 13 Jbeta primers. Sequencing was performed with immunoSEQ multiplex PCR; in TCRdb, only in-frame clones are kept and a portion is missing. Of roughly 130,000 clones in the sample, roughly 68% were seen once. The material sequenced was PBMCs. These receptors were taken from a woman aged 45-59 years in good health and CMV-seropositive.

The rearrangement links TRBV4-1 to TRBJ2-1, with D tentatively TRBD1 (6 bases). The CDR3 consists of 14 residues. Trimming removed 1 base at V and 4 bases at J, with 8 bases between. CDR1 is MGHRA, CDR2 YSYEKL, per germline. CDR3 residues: CASSQVGQYNEQFF. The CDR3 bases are TGCGCCAGCAGCCAAGTGGGACAATACAATGAGCAGTTCTTC.

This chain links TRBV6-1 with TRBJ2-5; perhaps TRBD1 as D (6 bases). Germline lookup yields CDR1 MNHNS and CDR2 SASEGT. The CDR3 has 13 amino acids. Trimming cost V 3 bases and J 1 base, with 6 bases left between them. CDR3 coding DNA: TGTGCCAGCAGTGAGACAGGCCAAGAGACCCAGTACTTC. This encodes CASSETGQETQYF.

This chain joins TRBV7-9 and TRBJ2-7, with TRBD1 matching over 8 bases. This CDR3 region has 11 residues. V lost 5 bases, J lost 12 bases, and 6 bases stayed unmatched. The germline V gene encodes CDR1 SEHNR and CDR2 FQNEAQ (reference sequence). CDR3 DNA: TGTGCCAGCAGCCTAGGACAGGGAGTGTACTTC. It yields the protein CASSLGQGVYF.

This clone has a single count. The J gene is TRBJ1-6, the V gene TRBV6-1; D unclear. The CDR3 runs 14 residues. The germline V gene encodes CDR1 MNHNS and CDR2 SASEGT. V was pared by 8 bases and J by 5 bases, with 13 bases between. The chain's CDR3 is CASPNRLNNSPLHF. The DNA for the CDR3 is TGTGCCAGCCCAAATAGACTTAATAATTCACCCCTCCACTTT.

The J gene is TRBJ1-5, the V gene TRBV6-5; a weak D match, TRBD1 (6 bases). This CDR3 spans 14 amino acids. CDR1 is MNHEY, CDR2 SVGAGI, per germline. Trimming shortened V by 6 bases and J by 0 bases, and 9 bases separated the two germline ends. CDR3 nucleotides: TGTGCCAGCAGACCAGGGGTTAGCAATCAGCCCCAGCATTTT. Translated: CASRPGVSNQPQHF.